The 12 T cell receptor beta chains below all came from one sample that was sequenced in a study of regulatory T cells in long-lasting Graves disease (dated by TCRdb to the early 2020s). To prepare the library, multiplex PCR was applied. Data came from an Illumina HiSeq 4000. TCR beta libraries were built with iRepertoire HTBI primers and Arm-PCR amplification of CDR3 regions. Using fastp at Q25 and MiXCR, TCRdb reprocessed the public reads and kept productive beta chains. When rows share a CDR3 protein, they turn into one entry using the most common DNA and genes. The sample includes approximately 400,000 distinct CDR3 sequences, with around 21% observed a single time. Less than 25% of the sample goes to the ten largest clones. Per the publication, the time point label means: persistent/refractory GD, antithyroid drugs over 5 years with positive TRAb. For both TCR sequencing and RNA sequencing, RNA was extracted from PBMCs using TRIzol.

Sequences were derived from peripheral blood mononuclear cells (PBMCs), sampled when the disease was refractory, from a patient treated with antithyroid drugs. Receptors originate from a female donor with Graves disease.

The sample holds many counts of this clonotype. This sequence joins TRBV20-1 and TRBJ2-5, with 9 bases that match TRBD1. The trim removed 6 bases at V and 2 bases at J, leaving 7 bases unmatched. Per germline, CDR1 DFQATT and CDR2 SNEGSKA (reference sequence). The CDR3 has 14 amino acids. CDR3 sequence reads: CSAGRGTGQETQYF. Written as DNA, the CDR3 is TGCAGTGCGGGGCGTGGGACAGGGCAAGAGACCCAGTACTTC.

This chain links TRBV4-3 with TRBJ1-5, with D hard to call. The CDR3 runs to 13 residues. V gave up 1 base and J gave up 7 bases, with 8 bases separating them. Germline V gene sequence: CDR1 LGHNA, CDR2 YSLEER. The CDR3, as DNA: TGCGCCAGCAGCCAAGCGAGAGAACAGCCCCAGCATTTT. The encoded protein is CASSQAREQPQHF.

This chain connects TRBV7-8 to TRBJ2-1; the match to TRBD1 covers 8 bases. This CDR3 region has 16 residues. V was pared by 1 base and J by 7 bases, with 9 bases of the junction left unmatched. Germline values: CDR1 SGHVS, CDR2 FQNEAQ. The CDR3 region is CASSLVRTGRVNEQFF. The CDR3, as DNA: TGTGCCAGCAGCTTAGTAAGGACAGGGAGAGTGAATGAGCAGTTCTTC.

The chain uses TRBV12-3 or TRBV12-4 and TRBJ2-5; 9 nucleotides line up with TRBD2. The V segment lost 3 bases and the J segment 4 bases; nucleotides outside the gene matches: 6. The CDR3 covers 15 residues. CDR3 region: CASSLGGRATETQYF. The DNA for the CDR3 is TGTGCCAGCAGTTTGGGCGGGAGGGCCACAGAGACCCAGTACTTC.

This clonotype was counted a few times. V and J are TRBV20-1 and TRBJ2-2; D possibly uses TRBD1 or TRBD2 (5 bases each). The CDR3 sequence is 16 residues long. Germline V CDR1 and CDR2: DFQATT, SNEGSKA (reference sequence). V gave up 2 bases and J gave up 1 base, with 14 bases separating them. The CDR3 region has the DNA TGCAGTGCTAGACCGCCGGGACCAGTGAACACCGGGGAGCTGTTTTTT. Translating it yields CSARPPGPVNTGELFF.

The rearrangement links TRBV5-8 to TRBJ1-5; D uncertain. In germline, CDR1 is SGHTS, CDR2 YDEGEE. The ends were cut back, 4 bases at V and 4 bases at J, with 9 bases in the middle. This CDR3 region has 13 residues. CDR3 sequence reads: CASSIGPNQPQHF. The CDR3 region has the DNA TGTGCCAGCAGCATCGGGCCGAATCAGCCCCAGCATTTT.

The chain couples TRBV29-1 to TRBJ1-1; no definite D call. The CDR3 totals 14 residues. CDR1 is SQVTM, CDR2 ANQGSEA, per germline. V lost 6 bases, J lost 0 bases, and 14 bases lay in between. CDR3 bases: TGCAGCGTCCGAGAGGGAGGGATGAACACTGAAGCTTTCTTT. Amino acids: CSVREGGMNTEAFF.

This clonotype was seen ten or more times. The chain links TRBV24-1 to TRBJ2-7; D remains ambiguous. CDR1 and CDR2 from the germline V gene are KGHDR and SFDVKD. With 4 bases removed from V and 0 bases from J, the gap between germline ends came to 6 bases. The CDR3 totals 13 residues. CDR3 sequence reads: CATSDGSSYEQYF. CDR3 sequence (DNA): TGTGCCACCAGTGACGGGTCCTCCTACGAGCAGTACTTC.

The chain is built from TRBV12-3 or TRBV12-4 and TRBJ2-7; D gene unclear. V lost 3 bases and J 5 bases, leaving 14 bases between the germline ends. CDR3 length: 14 amino acids. CDR3 in amino acids: CASSFGSSIDEQYF. The CDR3 DNA reads TGTGCCAGCAGTTTTGGCTCCAGTATCGACGAGCAGTACTTC.

V and J are TRBV13 and TRBJ2-7; D possibly corresponds to TRBD1 (7 bases). CDR3 length: 14 amino acids. CDR1 and CDR2 (germline): PRHDT, FYEKMQ (reference sequence). V was clipped by 5 bases and J by 6 bases, with 17 bases between them. CDR3 sequence (DNA): TGTGCCAGCAGCCCCAGGGGGGCCTCATCCGAGCAGTACTTC. Residues: CASSPRGASSEQYF. The full variable domain, completed using reference TRBV13 and TRBJ2-7, is AAGVIQSPRHLIKEKRETATLKCYPIPRHDTVYWYQQGPGQDPQFLISFYEKMQSDKGSIPDRFSAQQFSDYHSELNMSSLELGDSALYFCASSPRGASSEQYFGPGTRLTVT.

This clonotype was observed a few times. The rearrangement joins TRBV20-1 to TRBJ2-7, with D maybe TRBD2 (7 bases). V was trimmed by 3 bases and J by 5 bases, leaving 14 bases between them. The CDR3 is 13 residues long. Looked up from germline, CDR1 is DFQATT and CDR2 is SNEGSKA (reference sequence). CDR3 nucleotide sequence: TGCAGTGCTAGGGCGGGGGCAGTGAACGAGCAGTACTTC. Its translation is CSARAGAVNEQYF.

This rearrangement joins TRBV5-1 to TRBJ2-7, with D maybe TRBD1 (6 bases). Germline CDR1 reads SGHRS; CDR2 reads YFSETQ. This CDR3 is built from 14 residues. V was pared by 3 bases and J by 3 bases, with 13 bases between. The CDR3 reads CASSSQTGFYEQYF. The CDR3 DNA sequence: TGCGCCAGCAGCTCCCAAACAGGGTTCTACGAGCAGTACTTC.